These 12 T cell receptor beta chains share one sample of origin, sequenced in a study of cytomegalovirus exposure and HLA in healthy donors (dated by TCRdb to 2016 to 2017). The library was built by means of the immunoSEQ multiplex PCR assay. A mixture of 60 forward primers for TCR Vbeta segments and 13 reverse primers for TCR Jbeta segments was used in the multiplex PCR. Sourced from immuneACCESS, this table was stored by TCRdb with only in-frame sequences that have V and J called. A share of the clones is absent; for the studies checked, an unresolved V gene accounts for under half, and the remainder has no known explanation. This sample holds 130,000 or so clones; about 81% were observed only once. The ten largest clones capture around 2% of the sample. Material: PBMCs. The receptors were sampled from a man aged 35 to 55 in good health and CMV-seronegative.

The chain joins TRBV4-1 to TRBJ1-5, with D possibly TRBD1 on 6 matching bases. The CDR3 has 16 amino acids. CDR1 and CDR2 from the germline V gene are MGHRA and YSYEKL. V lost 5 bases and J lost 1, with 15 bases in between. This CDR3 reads CASSARGAGSNQPQHF. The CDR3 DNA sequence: TGCGCCAGCAGCGCGCGGGGGGCAGGGAGCAATCAGCCCCAGCATTTT.

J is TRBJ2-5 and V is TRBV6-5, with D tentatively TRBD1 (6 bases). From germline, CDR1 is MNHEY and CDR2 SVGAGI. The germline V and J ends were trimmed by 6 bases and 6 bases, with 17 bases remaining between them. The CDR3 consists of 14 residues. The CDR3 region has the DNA TGTGCCAGCAGCCCCGGGACACCACGGAAGACCCAGTACTTC. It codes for CASSPGTPRKTQYF.

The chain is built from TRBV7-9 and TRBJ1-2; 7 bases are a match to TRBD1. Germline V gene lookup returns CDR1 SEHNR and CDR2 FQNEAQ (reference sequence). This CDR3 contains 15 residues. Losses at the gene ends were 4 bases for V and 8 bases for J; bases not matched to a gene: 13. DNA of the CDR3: TGTGCCAGCAGCTCTCAGGACAGGACTTCAATGGGCTACACCTTC. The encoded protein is CASSSQDRTSMGYTF.

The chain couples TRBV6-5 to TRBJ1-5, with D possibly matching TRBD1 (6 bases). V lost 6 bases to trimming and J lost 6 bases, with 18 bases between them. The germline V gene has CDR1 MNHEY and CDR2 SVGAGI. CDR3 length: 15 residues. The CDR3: CASRYGRGASQPQHF. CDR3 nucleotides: TGTGCCAGCAGATATGGACGGGGGGCTAGTCAGCCCCAGCATTTT.

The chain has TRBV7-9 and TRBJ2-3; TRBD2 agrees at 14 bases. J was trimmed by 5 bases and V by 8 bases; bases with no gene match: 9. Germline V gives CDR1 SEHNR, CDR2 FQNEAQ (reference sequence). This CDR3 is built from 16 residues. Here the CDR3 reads CASRGSGLAGVDTQYF. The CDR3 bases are TGTGCCAGCCGGGGGTCGGGACTAGCGGGAGTAGATACGCAGTATTTT.

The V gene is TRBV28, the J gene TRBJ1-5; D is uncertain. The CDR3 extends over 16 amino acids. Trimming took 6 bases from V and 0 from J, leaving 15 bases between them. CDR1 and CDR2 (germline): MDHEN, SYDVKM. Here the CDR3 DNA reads TGTGCCAGCAGCCACTACCAAGGAAGTAGCAATCAGCCCCAGCATTTT. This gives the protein CASSHYQGSSNQPQHF.

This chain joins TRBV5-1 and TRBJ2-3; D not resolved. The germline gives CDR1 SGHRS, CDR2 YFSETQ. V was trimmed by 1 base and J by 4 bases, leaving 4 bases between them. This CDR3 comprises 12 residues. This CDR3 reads CASSLSADTQYF. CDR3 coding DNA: TGCGCCAGCAGCTTGTCGGCAGATACGCAGTATTTT. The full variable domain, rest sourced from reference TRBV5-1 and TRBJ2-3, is KAGVTQTPRYLIKTRGQQVTLSCSPISGHRSVSWYQQTPGQGLQFLFEYFSETQRNKGNFPGRFSGRQFSNSRSEMNVSTLELGDSALYLCASSLSADTQYFGPGTRLTVL.

The CDR3 sequence is CASSVGRGAYEQYF. The CDR3 coding sequence is TGTGCCAGCAGCGTGGGCCGGGGAGCCTACGAGCAGTACTTC. This chain links TRBV9 with TRBJ2-7, with D perhaps TRBD2 (5 bases). Germline CDR1 is SGDLS and CDR2 is YYNGEE. Trimming removed 2 bases at V and 2 bases at J, with 11 bases between. CDR3 length: 14 residues.

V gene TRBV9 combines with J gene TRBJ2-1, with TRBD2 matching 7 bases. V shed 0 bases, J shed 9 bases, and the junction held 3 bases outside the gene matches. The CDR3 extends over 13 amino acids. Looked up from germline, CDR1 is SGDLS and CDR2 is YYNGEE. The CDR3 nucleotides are TGTGCCAGCAGCGTAGGGGAGGGCGGTGAGCAGTTCTTC. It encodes CASSVGEGGEQFF.

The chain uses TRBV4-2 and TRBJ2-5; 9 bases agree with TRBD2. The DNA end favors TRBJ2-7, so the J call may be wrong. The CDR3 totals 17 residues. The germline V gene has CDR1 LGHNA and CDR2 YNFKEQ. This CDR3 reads CASSQDSVAGGGYEQYF. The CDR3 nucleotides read TGTGCCAGCAGCCAAGATTCAGTGGCGGGGGGGGGATACGAGCAGTACTTC.

CDR3 amino acids: CASSRDKRSGNTIYF. The CDR3, as DNA: TGTGCCAGCTCTAGGGACAAGCGCTCTGGAAACACCATATATTTT. This sequence joins TRBV18 and TRBJ1-3; TRBD1 is a possible D gene (6 bases). The germline V gene encodes CDR1 KGHSH and CDR2 LQKENI. CDR3 length: 15 amino acids. The V gene lost 6 bases and the J gene lost 0 bases, with 12 bases spanning the gap.

The CDR3 coding sequence is TGCGCCAGCAGCCAAAACCTCCTCACGGTTAACTATGGCTACACCTTC. Translated: CASSQNLLTVNYGYTF. This sequence joins TRBV4-1 and TRBJ1-2; D is unclear. Germline CDR1 MGHRA, CDR2 YSYEKL. V lost 2 bases to trimming and J lost 1 base, with 14 bases between them. The CDR3 extends over 16 amino acids.